This T cell receptor (beta chain) was identified in a study of Ad26.COV2.S vaccination and SARS-CoV-2 variants (TCRdb year 2021). For the study in its entirety: Donors in the vaccine arm were drawn from COV1001, a multicentre, randomized, double-blind, placebo-controlled phase I-IIa trial testing Ad26.COV2.S in healthy adults. Trial participants were randomized into five groups of five, in which low-dose or high-dose Ad26.COV2.S was given once or twice, or placebo was given on both occasions. Blinding of investigators to trial group allocation was maintained during experiments and outcome assessment. TCRbeta repertoire sequencing was used to assess the specificity and breadth of SARS-CoV-2-reactive T cell receptors after Ad26.COV2.S vaccination. Ad26.COV2.S was administered intramuscularly at 5 x 10^10 or 1 x 10^11 viral particles, either as a single shot or as two shots given 56 days apart. The TCR-sequenced set comprised approximately 32 samples: 19 Ad26.COV2.S vaccine recipients, 5 placebo recipients and 8 SARS-CoV-2 convalescent individuals.

TCRbeta CDR3 regions were sequenced with the immunoSEQ Assay. After extraction, genomic DNA underwent amplification by bias-controlled multiplex PCR, followed by high-throughput sequencing. Per the source publication's procedure: Collapsing and filtering of sequences were performed to quantify the absolute abundance of each unique TCRbeta CDR3 region. T cell fraction was estimated by normalization of TCRbeta template counts to usable DNA, with usable DNA being measured through amplification of reference genes present in all nucleated cells. Repertoire TCRs were annotated as SARS-CoV-2-specific by exact matching of V gene, CDR3 amino acid sequence and J gene to a known reactive TCR set. The reference SARS-CoV-2 TCR set came from MIRA and was filtered for enrichment in COVID-19-positive ImmuneCODE repertoires, removing public or cross-reactive TCRs. Based on the MIRA antigens, annotated TCRs were further analysed at the level of specific ORF or position within ORF. Depth was the summed frequency of annotated unique rearrangements, while breadth was defined as annotated unique rearrangements over total unique productive rearrangements. TCR breadth was compared between groups using two-sided Wilcoxon rank-sum tests. Here the immuneACCESS table is served through TCRdb, limited to in-frame sequences with V and J called. Missing clones are a known gap in these copies; in checked studies unresolved V genes cover under half, and the rest lacks a known reason. The V and J calls and the clone size are those of that table, but D and trimming were determined from the DNA. Counted in this sample were about 460,000 clones; roughly nine tenths of them appeared once. Of the sample, 1.5% to 2% falls within the top ten clones.

The treatment or condition label here, explained by the study, means: about 20 received Ad26.COV2.S at low or high dose, single or two shots; 5 received placebo; per-sample allocation not given. Repertoires of vaccine and placebo recipients were sequenced from samples collected on day 63 after the first injection. Between 29 July and 7 August 2020, Cohort 1b enrolled about 27 adults aged 18-55 years at one site in Boston, USA. As a vaccine, Ad26.COV2.S was a replication-incompetent adenovirus type 26 vector that expressed a prefusion-stabilized SARS-CoV-2 spike protein derived from the original Wuhan strain. Note on this clone: Its cognate antigen has yet to be identified. Base-call qualities are not available, and no considerably larger clone is one nucleotide away.

V is cut back by 4 bases and J by 3 bases, with 11 bases in the junction unmatched. Looking up the germline V gene yields CDR1 LGHNA and CDR2 YNFKEQ. The CDR3 runs 17 residues from the cysteine to the phenylalanine. CDR3 DNA only is kept here, 51 bases in frame from base 1. General study outcomes and caveats: The authors noted that total T cell responses may have been underestimated by the TCR breadth and depth analyses. Ad26.COV2.S recipients had higher spike-specific TCR breadth than placebo recipients (P = 0.0014). After vaccination, substantial breadth of spike-specific CD8+ and CD4+ T cell responses was reported. Vaccine and placebo recipients had similar non-spike TCR breadth, a finding consistent with the vaccine containing only spike. The study was not powered for comparison of responses between vaccine doses or regimens.

Sequences were derived from peripheral blood, sampled in a trial of Ad26.COV2.S vaccine versus placebo. This receptor was obtained from a person between 18 and 60 years old who received the Ad26.COV2.S COVID-19 vaccine or a placebo. This chain is built from TRBV4-2 and TRBJ2-2, and TRBD2 aligns with 7 junction nucleotides. The DNA is TGTGCCAGCAGCCTGAGGGCGCGGGAGACGGACACCGGGGAGCTGTTTTTT. The translation is CASSLRARETDTGELFF.